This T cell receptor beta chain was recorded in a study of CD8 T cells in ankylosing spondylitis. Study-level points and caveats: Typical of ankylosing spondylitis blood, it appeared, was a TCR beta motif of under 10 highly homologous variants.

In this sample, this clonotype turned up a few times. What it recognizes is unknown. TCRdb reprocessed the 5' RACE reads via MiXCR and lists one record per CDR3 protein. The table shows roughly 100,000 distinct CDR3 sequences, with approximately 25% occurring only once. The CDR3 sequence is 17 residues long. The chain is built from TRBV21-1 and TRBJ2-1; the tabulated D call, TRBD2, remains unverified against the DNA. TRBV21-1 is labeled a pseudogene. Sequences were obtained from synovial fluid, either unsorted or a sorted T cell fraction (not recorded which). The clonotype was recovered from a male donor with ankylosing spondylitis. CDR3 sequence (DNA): TGTGCCAGCAGCAAAGGCCCCCCTAGCGGGATTGAACATGAGCAGTTCTTC. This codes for CASSKGPPSGIEHEQFF.